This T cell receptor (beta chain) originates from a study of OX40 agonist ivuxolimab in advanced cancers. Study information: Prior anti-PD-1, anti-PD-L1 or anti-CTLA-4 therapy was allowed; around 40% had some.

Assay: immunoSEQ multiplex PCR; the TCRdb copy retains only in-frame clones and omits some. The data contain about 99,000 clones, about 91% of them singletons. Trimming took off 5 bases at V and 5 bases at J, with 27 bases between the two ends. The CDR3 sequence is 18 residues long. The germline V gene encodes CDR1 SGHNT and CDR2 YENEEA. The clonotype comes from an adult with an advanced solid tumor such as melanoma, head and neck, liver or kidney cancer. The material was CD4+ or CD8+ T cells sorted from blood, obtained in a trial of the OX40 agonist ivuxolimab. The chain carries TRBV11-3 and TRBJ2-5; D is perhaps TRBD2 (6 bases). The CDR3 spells CASSAGGARRGHSETQYF. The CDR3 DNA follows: TGTGCCAGCAGCGCGGGCGGGGCCCGAAGGGGTCACAGTGAGACCCAGTACTTC.